This T cell receptor (beta chain) was identified during a study of T cell repertoires in cytomegalovirus infection. Background on the study: Through public TCR beta signatures, both CMV infection and matching HLA type were indicated.

TCRdb ran MiXCR on the reads and lists one entry per CDR3 protein. The data contain 550,000 to 700,000 distinct CDR3 sequences, almost 40% of them singletons. Note on this clonotype: Antigen specificity is unknown.

In germline, CDR1 is SGHVS, CDR2 FNYEAQ. V was trimmed by 2 bases and J by 6 bases, leaving 13 bases between them. The CDR3 extends over 14 amino acids. The chain has TRBV7-6 and TRBJ2-5, with a weak D call TRBD2 (6 bases). Source: cultured PBMCs, taken from culture after CMV antigen stimulation. The sequence came from a human donor in good health (CMV status not recorded). Some clones in this sample may be carry-over from other donors' samples. The CDR3 coding sequence is TGTGCCAGCAGCTTAACGGGAGCGATTAAGACCCAGTACTTC. Protein: CASSLTGAIKTQYF.